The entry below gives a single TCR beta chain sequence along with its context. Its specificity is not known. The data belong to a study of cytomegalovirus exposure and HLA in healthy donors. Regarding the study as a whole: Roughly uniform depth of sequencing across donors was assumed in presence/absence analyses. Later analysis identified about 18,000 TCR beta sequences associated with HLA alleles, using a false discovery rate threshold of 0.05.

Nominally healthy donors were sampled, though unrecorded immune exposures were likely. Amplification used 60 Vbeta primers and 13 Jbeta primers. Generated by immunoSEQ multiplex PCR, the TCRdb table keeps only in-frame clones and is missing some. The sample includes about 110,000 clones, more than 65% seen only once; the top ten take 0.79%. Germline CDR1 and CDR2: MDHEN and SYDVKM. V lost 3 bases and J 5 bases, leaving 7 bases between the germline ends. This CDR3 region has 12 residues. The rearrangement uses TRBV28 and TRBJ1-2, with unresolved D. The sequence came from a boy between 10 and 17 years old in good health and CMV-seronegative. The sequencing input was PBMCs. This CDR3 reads CASSLREYGYTF. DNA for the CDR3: TGTGCCAGCAGTTTGAGGGAGTATGGCTACACCTTC.